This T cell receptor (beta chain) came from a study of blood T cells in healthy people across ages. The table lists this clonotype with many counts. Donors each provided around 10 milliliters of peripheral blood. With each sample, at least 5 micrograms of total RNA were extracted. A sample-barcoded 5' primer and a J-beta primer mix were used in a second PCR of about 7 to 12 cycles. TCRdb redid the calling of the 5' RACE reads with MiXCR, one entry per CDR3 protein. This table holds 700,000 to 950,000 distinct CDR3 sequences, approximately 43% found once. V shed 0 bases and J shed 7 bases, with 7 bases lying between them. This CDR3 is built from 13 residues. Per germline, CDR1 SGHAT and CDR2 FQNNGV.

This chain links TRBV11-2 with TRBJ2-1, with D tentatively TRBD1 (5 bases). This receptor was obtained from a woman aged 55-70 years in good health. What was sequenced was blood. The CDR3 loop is CASSLDRANEQFF. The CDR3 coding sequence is TGTGCCAGCAGCTTAGACAGGGCGAATGAGCAGTTCTTC.